Below, 32 T cell receptor beta chains from the same sample are listed, as sequenced in a study of glioma-infiltrating T cells after dendritic cell vaccination. Assay: immunoSEQ multiplex PCR; the TCRdb copy retains only in-frame clones and omits some. The sample yields approximately 100,000 clones, roughly 76% seen once. The sequences come from blood, collected before dendritic cell vaccination. The receptors originated from a human donor with glioblastoma.

V gene TRBV11-2 combines with J gene TRBJ1-1; D is undetermined. Deletions cut 1 base from V and 1 base from J, with 10 bases between. Germline V gives CDR1 SGHAT, CDR2 FQNNGV. The CDR3 length is 15 residues. The CDR3 nucleotides are TGTGCCAGCAGCTTAGGAGGAGGACCGAACACTGAAGCTTTCTTT. This codes for CASSLGGGPNTEAFF.

The chain couples TRBV7-3 to TRBJ1-1; D remains unclear. This CDR3 is built from 13 residues. V shed 5 bases and J shed 5 bases, with 12 bases lying between them. The germline gives CDR1 SGHTA, CDR2 FQGTGA. The CDR3: CASSIGRGTEAFF. The CDR3 bases are TGTGCCAGCAGCATCGGACGGGGAACTGAAGCTTTCTTT.

The J gene is TRBJ2-7, the V gene TRBV19; 10 bases match TRBD2. V lost 3 bases and J lost 3; bases outside the gene matches: 2. This CDR3 has 14 residues. The germline CDR1 and CDR2 sequences are LNHDA and SQIVND (reference sequence). Here the CDR3 DNA reads TGTGCCAGTAGTATGAGGACTAGCGGCTACGAGCAGTACTTC. Protein sequence: CASSMRTSGYEQYF.

This clone was seen a single time. This rearrangement joins TRBV5-4 to TRBJ2-1, with D possibly being TRBD2 (6 bases). Germline V lookup: CDR1 SGHNT, CDR2 YYREEE (reference sequence). This CDR3 comprises 11 residues. Trimming took off 4 bases at V and 7 bases at J, with 6 bases between the two ends. This chain's CDR3 is CASSGGNEQFF. CDR3 nucleotides: TGTGCCAGCAGCGGGGGGAATGAGCAGTTCTTC.

The rearrangement links TRBV27 to TRBJ1-1; 7 nucleotides line up with TRBD1. V was pared by 6 bases and J by 2 bases, with 6 bases of the junction left unmatched. CDR1 is MNHEY, CDR2 SMNVEV, per germline (reference sequence). This CDR3 contains 14 residues. The DNA for the CDR3 is TGTGCCAGCAGGGCCGGACAGGCAAACACTGAAGCTTTCTTT. Its protein product is CASRAGQANTEAFF.

This clone was found a few times. The J gene is TRBJ1-3, the V gene TRBV5-5; D is possibly TRBD1 (5 bases). Germline V CDR1 and CDR2: SGHKS, YYEKEE (reference sequence). The V end lost 1 base, the J end lost 0 bases, and 11 bases lay between the germline ends. This CDR3 spans 16 amino acids. The CDR3 bases are TGTGCCAGCAGCTTGTACAGGACGACCTCTGGAAACACCATATATTTT. This gives the protein CASSLYRTTSGNTIYF.

The chain recombines TRBV11-3 with TRBJ2-1; TRBD1 matches at 11 bases. The J segment lost 14 bases and the V segment lost 1 base, leaving 10 bases of the junction unmatched. Germline lookup yields CDR1 SGHNT and CDR2 YENEEA. This CDR3 comprises 15 residues. The CDR3: CASSLGRDRGSLKFF. The CDR3 DNA is TGTGCCAGCAGCTTAGGCCGGGACAGGGGGTCTCTGAAGTTCTTC.

The chain recombines TRBV6-7 with TRBJ2-1, with a possible D match to TRBD1 (5 bases). TRBV6-7 is annotated as an ORF whose role is uncertain. Deletions cut 2 bases from V and 0 bases from J, with 11 bases between. The length of the CDR3 is 16 residues. CDR3 protein: CASSYKRGSSYNEQFF. The CDR3 DNA reads TGTGCCAGCAGTTACAAAAGGGGTAGCTCCTACAATGAGCAGTTCTTC.

V usage is TRBV6-1 and J usage is TRBJ2-4; D gene uncertain. Trimming pared 6 bases from V and 0 bases from J, leaving 9 bases between. Germline-derived CDR1 and CDR2 are MNHNS and SASEGT. The CDR3 has 14 amino acids. Written as DNA, the CDR3 is TGTGCCAGCAGACCAAAACTAGCCAAAAACATTCAGTACTTC. Amino acid sequence: CASRPKLAKNIQYF.

The gene calls are TRBV5-1 and TRBJ1-1, with D possibly matching TRBD1 (5 bases). CDR3 length: 16 amino acids. The germline V and J ends were trimmed by 1 base and 0 bases, with 13 bases remaining between them. Germline V gives CDR1 SGHRS, CDR2 YFSETQ. CDR3 nucleotides: TGCGCCAGCAGCTTGAGGGGTAACAGATTGAACACTGAAGCTTTCTTT. It translates to CASSLRGNRLNTEAFF.

The chain employs TRBV5-6 and TRBJ1-6; a weak D match, TRBD1 (6 bases). Trimming stripped 4 bases from V and 6 bases from J, with 8 bases between. This CDR3 comprises 13 residues. Germline CDR1 and CDR2: SGHDT and YYEEEE. CDR3 nucleotides: TGTGCCAGCAGCCAGGGGCGTAATTCACCCCTCCACTTT. It encodes CASSQGRNSPLHF.

The V call is TRBV2, the J call TRBJ1-1, with TRBD1 identical over 9 bases. From germline, CDR1 is SNHLY and CDR2 FYNNEI. The CDR3 loop spans 14 amino acids. V lost 5 bases, J lost 4 bases, and 5 bases stayed unmatched. CDR3 amino acids: CASSPDRGFTEAFF. In DNA, the CDR3 is TGTGCCAGCAGTCCCGACAGGGGGTTCACTGAAGCTTTCTTT.

The J gene is TRBJ1-1, the V gene TRBV13; D is uncertain. The germline V and J ends were trimmed by 5 bases and 5 bases, with 15 bases remaining between them. This CDR3 region has 14 residues. The germline gives CDR1 PRHDT, CDR2 FYEKMQ (reference sequence). CDR3 sequence (DNA): TGTGCCAGCAGCCCCAATCCGGGATCAACTGAAGCTTTCTTT. Encoded protein: CASSPNPGSTEAFF.

This CDR3 is CAWRSRTETANYGYTF. The DNA for the CDR3 is TGTGCCTGGAGATCAAGGACAGAAACAGCTAACTATGGCTACACCTTC. The chain joins TRBV30 to TRBJ1-2; a weak D match, TRBD1 (6 bases). This CDR3 has 16 amino acids. V was pared by 3 bases and J by 0 bases, with 17 bases between. Germline CDR1 and CDR2: GTSNPN and SVGIG (reference sequence).

This chain joins TRBV18 and TRBJ1-1; D possibly corresponds to TRBD1 (6 bases). Trimming took off 2 bases at V and 1 base at J, with 8 bases between the two ends. This CDR3 has 14 amino acids. Germline assignment: CDR1 KGHSH and CDR2 LQKENI. The CDR3 bases are TGTGCCAGCTCACCAAGGGGACAGAACACTGAAGCTTTCTTT. As protein: CASSPRGQNTEAFF.

At least ten counts were recorded for this clone. V usage is TRBV19 and J usage is TRBJ2-7; D unclear. The V gene lost 3 bases and the J gene lost 4 bases, with 16 bases spanning the gap. The length of the CDR3 is 15 residues. Germline V CDR1 and CDR2: LNHDA, SQIVND (reference sequence). DNA for the CDR3: TGTGCCAGTAGTATTCAGCCAGGTGACCAATACGAGCAGTACTTC. Its protein is CASSIQPGDQYEQYF.

This chain connects TRBV7-6 to TRBJ2-1; 9 bases line up with TRBD1. The CDR3 has 13 amino acids. The germline V gene has CDR1 SGHVS and CDR2 FNYEAQ. V was clipped by 4 bases and J by 9 bases; unmatched bases: 4. For the CDR3, the DNA is TGTGCCAGCAGCTCGGACAGGGGTGTTGAGCAGTTCTTC. Translated: CASSSDRGVEQFF.

The CDR3: CASSFGQGGMIGETQYF. In DNA, the CDR3 is TGTGCCAGCAGCTTCGGACAGGGAGGGATGATTGGAGAGACCCAGTACTTC. The chain recombines TRBV7-9 with TRBJ2-5; D may be TRBD1 (8 bases). This CDR3 comprises 17 residues. The V and J ends lost 3 bases and 4 bases respectively, with 21 bases between them. CDR1 and CDR2 (germline): SEHNR, FQNEAQ (reference sequence). Full variable domain (remainder filled in from reference TRBV7-9 and TRBJ2-5): DTGVSQNPRHKITKRGQNVTFRCDPISEHNRLYWYRQTLGQGPEFLTYFQNEAQLEKSRLLSDRFSAERPKGSFSTLEIQRTEQGDSAMYLCASSFGQGGMIGETQYFGPGTRLLVL.

This chain links TRBV30 with TRBJ1-1; D is perhaps TRBD1 (5 bases). Between the trimmed V and J ends, which lost 0 bases and 6 bases, there was a span of 11 bases. This CDR3 has 13 residues. Germline V gene data show CDR1 as GTSNPN and CDR2 as SVGIG (reference sequence). CDR3 amino acids: CAWSVGGAAEAFF. CDR3 bases: TGTGCCTGGAGTGTAGGTGGGGCGGCTGAAGCTTTCTTT. Filled out from reference TRBV30 and TRBJ1-1, the complete variable domain reads SQTIHQWPATLVQPVGSPLSLECTVEGTSNPNLYWYRQAAGRGLQLLFYSVGIGQISSEVPQNLSASRPQDRQFILSSKKLLLSDSGFYLCAWSVGGAAEAFFGQGTRLTVV.

The rearrangement joins TRBV7-9 to TRBJ2-2; D perhaps matches TRBD2 (5 bases). V shed 6 bases and J shed 5 bases, with 13 bases lying between them. This CDR3 comprises 14 residues. Germline V lookup: CDR1 SEHNR, CDR2 FQNEAQ (reference sequence). CDR3 sequence reads: CASSPPTGTGELFF. The CDR3 coding sequence is TGTGCCAGCAGTCCTCCTACGGGGACCGGGGAGCTGTTTTTT.

This chain links TRBV5-4 with TRBJ2-3; 11 nucleotides agree with TRBD2. V gave up 10 bases and J gave up 5 bases; unmatched junction bases: 12. The CDR3 contains 15 residues. Per the germline V gene, CDR1 is SGHNT and CDR2 is YYREEE (reference sequence). CDR3 residues: CAGLFSGGALDTQYF. DNA of the CDR3: TGTGCCGGACTCTTTAGCGGGGGGGCACTAGATACGCAGTATTTT.

This clone was picked up a small number of times. The chain joins TRBV4-3 to TRBJ2-7; the match to TRBD2 covers 9 bases. Losses at the gene ends were 4 bases for V and 2 bases for J; bases not matched to a gene: 12. In germline, CDR1 is LGHNA, CDR2 YSLEER. This CDR3 spans 17 amino acids. DNA of the CDR3: TGCGCCAGCAGCCCGGGACTAGCCTCCCAGGCAACCTACGAGCAGTACTTC. Translated, it gives CASSPGLASQATYEQYF.

V and J are TRBV27 and TRBJ1-1; TRBD1 is a possible D gene (6 bases). Germline V gene data show CDR1 as MNHEY and CDR2 as SMNVEV (reference sequence). The V and J ends lost 4 bases and 1 base respectively, with 16 bases between them. This CDR3 has 16 residues. CDR3 sequence reads: CASSSRGLGRNTEAFF. CDR3 nucleotide sequence: TGTGCCAGCAGTTCCAGGGGATTGGGGAGGAACACTGAAGCTTTCTTT.

V gene TRBV4-1 combines with J gene TRBJ1-4; 7 bases map to TRBD1. Germline V lookup: CDR1 MGHRA, CDR2 YSYEKL. The V and J ends lost 2 bases and 7 bases, in that order; junction bases with no gene match: 7. This CDR3 is built from 15 residues. The CDR3 nucleotides are TGCGCCAGCAGCCAAAGGCAGGGGGAAACTGAAAAACTGTTTTTT. It specifies CASSQRQGETEKLFF.

The chain's CDR3 is CASSPWDRKEETQYF. In nucleotides, the CDR3 is TGTGCCAGCAGTCCCTGGGACAGGAAAGAGGAGACCCAGTACTTC. The V and J genes are TRBV6-6 and TRBJ2-5, with 8 bases fitting TRBD1. Trimming cost V 5 bases and J 5 bases; bases outside gene matches: 10. Per the germline V gene, CDR1 is MNHNY and CDR2 is SVGAGI (reference sequence). The CDR3 length is 15 residues.

As concerns this clone: Germline and junction disagree at one end, which may indicate a read error. The J gene is TRBJ2-3, the V gene TRBV11-2; TRBD2 aligns across 9 bases. The CDR3 is 14 amino acids. In germline, CDR1 is SGHAT, CDR2 FQNNGV. The CDR3 nucleotides are TGTGCCAGCAGATTAGCGGGGGGCACAGATACGCAGTATTTT. Translated: CASRLAGGTDTQYF.

The chain combines TRBV11-3 with TRBJ1-1; 7 nucleotides line up with TRBD1. This CDR3 region has 13 residues. CDR1 is SGHNT, CDR2 YENEEA, per germline. Trimming took 3 bases from V and 5 from J; bases not matched to a gene: 3. The CDR3 DNA follows: TGTGCCAGCAGCTTTAGGGGGCGGACTGAAGCTTTCTTT. This encodes CASSFRGRTEAFF.

The chain combines TRBV9 with TRBJ2-3; 7 bases fit TRBD2. V dropped 3 bases and J dropped 6; count of bases not matched to a gene: 4. The CDR3 sequence is 13 residues long. Per germline, CDR1 SGDLS and CDR2 YYNGEE. For the CDR3, the DNA is TGTGCCAGCAGCGGAGCGGGGCGCGATACGCAGTATTTT. Its protein product is CASSGAGRDTQYF.

Notes on this clone: Mismatch with germline at one junction end may stem from a read error. This chain connects TRBV11-2 to TRBJ2-1; 10 bases fit TRBD2. Looked up from germline, CDR1 is SGHAT and CDR2 is FQNNGV. The length of the CDR3 is 17 residues. Here the CDR3 DNA reads TGTGCCAGCAGATTAGCGGGGGGAATTCTTTCCCACAATGAGCAGTTCTTC. Translated, it gives CASRLAGGILSHNEQFF.

This sequence joins TRBV19 and TRBJ2-7, with D maybe TRBD2 (7 bases). Germline V lookup: CDR1 LNHDA, CDR2 SQIVND (reference sequence). V was shortened by 8 bases and J by 0 bases, with 14 bases between the two germline ends. The CDR3 is 14 amino acids. This CDR3 is CASGKGGASYEQYF. CDR3 sequence (DNA): TGTGCCAGTGGTAAGGGGGGGGCCTCCTACGAGCAGTACTTC.

The V and J genes are TRBV2 and TRBJ1-5; D is possibly TRBD1 (6 bases). The length of the CDR3 is 13 residues. Germline CDR1 SNHLY, CDR2 FYNNEI. V was shortened by 3 bases and J by 7 bases, with 10 bases between the two germline ends. The CDR3 region has the DNA TGTGCCAGCAGTGATGGGGGCGGGCAGCCCCAGCATTTT. Its protein is CASSDGGGQPQHF.

The rearrangement joins TRBV10-1 to TRBJ1-6; no firm D call. V was clipped by 2 bases and J by 6 bases, with 5 bases between them. CDR3 length: 13 amino acids. The V gene's germline CDR1 is WNHNN and CDR2 SYGVQD (reference sequence). The CDR3: CASSELSNSPLHF. The CDR3 DNA sequence: TGCGCCAGCAGTGAGCTAAGTAATTCACCCCTCCACTTT.